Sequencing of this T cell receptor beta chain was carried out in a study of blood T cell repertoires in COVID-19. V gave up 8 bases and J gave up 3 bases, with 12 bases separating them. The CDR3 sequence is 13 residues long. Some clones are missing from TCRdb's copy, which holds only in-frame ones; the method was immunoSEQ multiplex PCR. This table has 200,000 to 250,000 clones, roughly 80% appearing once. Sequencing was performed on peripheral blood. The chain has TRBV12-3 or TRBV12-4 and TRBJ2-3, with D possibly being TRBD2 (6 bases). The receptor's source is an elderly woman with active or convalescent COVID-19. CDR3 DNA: TGTGCCAGCGACGGCCGGGGGACAGATACGCAGTATTTT. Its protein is CASDGRGTDTQYF.